Sequencing of this TCR beta chain was carried out in a study of OX40 agonist ivuxolimab in advanced cancers. In the study overall: Ivuxolimab, which targeted the costimulatory receptor OX40 (CD134), was an agonistic, fully human IgG2 monoclonal antibody. The purpose of peripheral TCRbeta sequencing was to test whether ivuxolimab changed TCR sequence diversity and led to clonal T-cell expansion. A male proportion of around 80% and a mean age of 60 years, ranging from roughly 20 to 80, were recorded for the dose-escalation cohort. Of the roughly 51 patients in dose escalation, about 20 had hepatocellular carcinoma, about 15 had melanoma, 9 had renal cell carcinoma and 9 had head and neck cancer. Patients were allowed to have had prior anti-PD-1, anti-PD-L1 or anti-CTLA-4 therapy, and around 37% of the dose-escalation patients had previously received checkpoint inhibitors. Three dose-escalation patients achieved partial responses, one with hepatocellular carcinoma and two with cutaneous melanoma. Intravenous ivuxolimab was administered to patients every 2 weeks at six dose levels: 0.01, 0.1, 0.3, 1.5, 3 and 10 mg/kg. The paper describes the monotherapy dose-escalation part (N ≈ 52 patients) of the phase I trial of ivuxolimab.

Comments on this clone: This clone's antigen is unknown. Base quality data are lacking; no much larger clone is found one base away.

Overall study results and their limits: After ivuxolimab, expanded clones were on average more numerous among CD8+ T cells than among CD4+ T cells. The antigen specificity of the clonally expanded peripheral T cells was not determined. At doses of 0.1 to 3.0 mg/kg, clonal expansion of both CD4+ and CD8+ T cells in blood was seen between baseline and week 6. Partial responders in the 0.1-3.0 mg/kg groups had among the lowest normalized peripheral clonal expansion, especially among CD8+ T cells. Low levels of normalized T-cell clonal expansion were also shown by some nonresponding patients.

Genomic DNA was extracted from sorted cells for sequencing of the TCRbeta CDR3 region. The immunoSEQ Assay was used to sequence the TCRbeta CDR3 regions. Held by TCRdb, this immuneACCESS table contains in-frame sequences only and omits some clones. Under half of the omission traces to an unresolved V gene where checked; the cause of the rest is unknown. The sample includes roughly 60,000 clones, with about 90% observed a single time. The ten largest account for about 14% of the sample. Per the germline V gene, KGHSH is the CDR1 and LQKENI is the CDR2. Inclusive of the bounding cysteine and phenylalanine, the CDR3 is 14 residues long. Just the 42-base CDR3 DNA is kept, in frame starting at base 1. V is clipped by 3 bases and J by 1 base, and the sequence between their germline boundaries is 9 bases long. The trial excluded patients who had a history of autoimmune disease or were on systemic immunosuppression. Peripheral blood for TCR sequencing was collected from all dose cohorts at baseline, on cycle 4 day 1, and on cycle 7 day 1. The samples were taken from a phase I, first-in-human, multicenter, open-label dose-escalation trial of ivuxolimab. Adults with locally advanced or metastatic melanoma, renal cell carcinoma, hepatocellular carcinoma or head and neck squamous cell carcinoma were enrolled in the trial. Before TCR sequencing, CD4+ T cells and CD8+ T cells from peripheral blood were sorted into separate populations.

The TCR was taken from an adult with an advanced solid tumor such as melanoma, head and neck, liver or kidney cancer. Recombination joined TRBV18 with TRBJ1-1; the D region possibly corresponds to TRBD1 (6 bases align). Sample: CD4+ or CD8+ T cells sorted from blood, taken in a trial of the OX40 agonist ivuxolimab. The DNA sequence is as follows: TGTGCCAGCTCACCTCAACAGGGGAACACTGAAGCTTTCTTT. Its protein is CASSPQQGNTEAFF.